These T cell receptor beta chains were read from a single sample in a study of blood T cell repertoires in COVID-19. Assay used: immunoSEQ multiplex PCR; TCRdb lists only in-frame clones, some missing. There are 200,000 to 250,000 clones in the sample; less than 85% occur only once, and roughly 7.8% lies in the top ten. The sequenced material came from peripheral blood. Source of these receptors: a woman aged 80 or over with COVID-19, enrolled during active disease. Each CDR3 is given without its conserved first and last residue. The D gene is left open where the match is weak.

TRBJ2-6	TRBD1	TRBV5-1	ASSFQAQGASAGANVLT
TRBJ1-2	-	TRBV3-1/TRBV3-2	ASSQAHYGYT
TRBJ1-2	-	TRBV10-3	AISELTGSQYGYT
TRBJ2-2	TRBD2	TRBV4-1	ASSPPGLAGGYTGELF
TRBJ2-7	-	TRBV3-1/TRBV3-2	ASSQRRPGLDSYEQY
TRBJ2-3	TRBD1	TRBV2	ASSAGTGGLDTQY
TRBJ1-1	-	TRBV6-5	ASSYSTRMNTEAF
TRBJ1-6	-	TRBV10-3	AVHRELNSPLH
TRBJ1-2	-	TRBV10-1	ASSESAGYGYT
TRBJ2-3	TRBD2	TRBV6-5	ASRLAGGRDTQY
TRBJ2-3	-	TRBV27	ASKPSDTQY
TRBJ2-5	TRBD1	TRBV5-5	ASSSGGQGPTETQY
TRBJ1-3	-	TRBV18	ASRQDAGAGNTIY
TRBJ2-2	-	TRBV7-9	ASSQGLPPGELF
TRBJ2-1	TRBD2	TRBV4-2	ASSQDQGLAVNEQF
TRBJ2-5	TRBD1	TRBV18	ASSPRSMDRGRETQY
TRBJ1-5	-	TRBV4-1	ASSQDGRAGAHQPQH
TRBJ1-1	-	TRBV6-5	ASKWAGGAF
TRBJ2-1	-	TRBV18	ASSPRTEGGGEQF
TRBJ2-3	TRBD2	TRBV10-3	AISNTMGLVGYTQY
TRBJ1-1	-	TRBV5-1	ASSRTTGNTEAF
TRBJ1-1	TRBD1	TRBV18	ASSSMHPGTTGAVDTEAF
TRBJ2-1	TRBD2	TRBV2	ASRGLANNEQF
TRBJ1-2	-	TRBV5-5	ASSPEVNYGYT
TRBJ2-7	-	TRBV6-5	ASSYSKTSFSYEQY
TRBJ2-7	-	TRBV6-5	ASSTRGGYTYEQY
TRBJ1-4	TRBD1	TRBV5-1	ASSGQGATNEKLF
TRBJ1-1	-	TRBV5-1	ASSLDSLNTEAF
TRBJ2-5	TRBD2	TRBV5-1	ASSLRPSGGPNQETQY
TRBJ2-7	-	TRBV15	ATSRGTAFSYEQY
TRBJ2-1	-	TRBV5-1	ASTTTPPGGHRF
TRBJ2-3	-	TRBV9	ASSPKGGLTDTQY
TRBJ1-6	-	TRBV28	ASSYSNSPLH
TRBJ1-2	-	TRBV3-1/TRBV3-2	ASSQVREGGGYT
TRBJ1-1	-	TRBV19	ASSVTPTGTEAF
TRBJ1-2	-	TRBV7-2	ASSLLDSHYGYT
TRBJ1-3	-	TRBV18	ASSPVTGPGNTIY
TRBJ2-5	TRBD2	TRBV11-2	ASSLRRLAGGETQY
TRBJ1-2	-	TRBV4-2	ASSQERVSSYGYT
TRBJ1-1	TRBD1	TRBV5-8	ASTRGQGAGTEAF
TRBJ1-2	-	TRBV14	ASSQGSRLYGYT
TRBJ1-1	TRBD1	TRBV5-1	ASSLGTGTLEAF
TRBJ2-3	TRBD2	TRBV3-1/TRBV3-2	ASSPYARTSGSTDTQY
TRBJ2-7	-	TRBV1	TSSQDCGLIPSYEQY
TRBJ2-7	TRBD1	TRBV23-1	ASPTDRAYEQY